These 9 T cell receptor beta chains share one sample of origin, sequenced in a study of blood T cells in healthy people across ages. Sample-barcoded 5' priming and a J-beta primer mix drove a second PCR of roughly 6 to 12 cycles. TCRdb passed the 5' RACE reads through MiXCR, listing each CDR3 protein once. The data contain 1,300,000 or so distinct CDR3 sequences, approximately 59% of them singletons. The sequenced material came from blood. These receptors originate from a young man in good health.

This chain's CDR3 is CASSQDSLSGTGSSPLHF. CDR3 nucleotide sequence: TGCGCCAGCAGCCAAGATTCGTTAAGCGGGACAGGGAGTTCACCCCTCCACTTT. V gene TRBV4-3 combines with J gene TRBJ1-6, with 9 bases fitting TRBD1. V lost 0 bases, J lost 9 bases, and 12 bases stayed unmatched. CDR1 LGHNA and CDR2 YSLEER come from the germline V gene. The CDR3 sequence is 18 residues long.

The genes are TRBV20-1 and TRBJ1-2; 10 bases are a match to TRBD1. Per germline, CDR1 DFQATT and CDR2 SNEGSKA (reference sequence). V gave up 6 bases and J gave up 5 bases; unmatched junction bases: 12. The CDR3 has 15 residues. For the CDR3, the DNA is TGCAGTGCGGGTGACCTGGGACAGGGGATATATGGCTACACCTTC. The encoded protein is CSAGDLGQGIYGYTF.

Only a few counts were recorded for this clonotype. V is TRBV6-5 and J is TRBJ2-5; D possibly uses TRBD1 or TRBD2 (5 bases each). Trimming took off 6 bases at V and 0 bases at J, with 17 bases between the two ends. The CDR3 contains 16 residues. Germline lookup yields CDR1 MNHEY and CDR2 SVGAGI. Here the CDR3 DNA reads TGTGCCAGCAGGGGACGGCAGGCCTTGTACCAAGAGACCCAGTACTTC. The encoded protein is CASRGRQALYQETQYF.

In this sample, this clonotype turned up a few times. The chain has TRBV29-1 and TRBJ2-1; D unclear. Germline values: CDR1 SQVTM, CDR2 ANQGSEA. Trimming left V 4 bases short and J 5 bases short, with 21 bases between. The CDR3 loop spans 16 amino acids. CDR3 nucleotides: TGCAGCGTTGGCCGGGTGGGGATGACGAGGAACAATGAGCAGTTCTTC. Translated: CSVGRVGMTRNNEQFF.

CDR3 sequence (DNA): TGTGCCAGCAGTAGAGACCACCGGGACAGCCCTCAGTACTTC. The encoded protein is CASSRDHRDSPQYF. The gene calls are TRBV6-1 and TRBJ2-5; TRBD1 aligns across 7 bases. V gave up 5 bases and J gave up 11 bases; unmatched junction bases: 14. The CDR3 totals 14 residues. Germline-derived CDR1 and CDR2 are MNHNS and SASEGT.

The V call is TRBV6-6, the J call TRBJ2-1; TRBD2 is a possible D gene (6 bases). V was clipped by 7 bases and J by 5 bases, with 15 bases between them. In germline, CDR1 is MNHNY, CDR2 SVGAGI (reference sequence). The CDR3 length is 14 residues. CDR3 in DNA: TGTGCCAGCATGGGAGCGGGCGGGAACAATGAGCAGTTCTTC. Translating gives CASMGAGGNNEQFF.

This clonotype appeared a single time. The J gene is TRBJ1-2, the V gene TRBV29-1; D is unresolved. Trimming left V 7 bases short and J 4 bases short, with 13 bases between. Germline V gene data show CDR1 as SQVTM and CDR2 as ANQGSEA. This CDR3 has 12 residues. CDR3 nucleotides: TGCAGCGCCAAATCAAGACTCTATGGCTACACCTTC. Encoded protein: CSAKSRLYGYTF.

The genes are TRBV9 and TRBJ2-1; the D is unclear. This CDR3 is 15 amino acids long. Trimming pared 3 bases from V and 10 bases from J, leaving 20 bases between. The V gene's germline CDR1 is SGDLS and CDR2 YYNGEE. CDR3 DNA: TGTGCCAGCAGCGCCCCGGGCTCCGCCTTCGGGGAGCAGTTCTTC. It yields the protein CASSAPGSAFGEQFF.

The CDR3 DNA sequence: TGCAGTGCTAGCGGACAGACCAATTCCTACGAGCAGTACTTC. This codes for CSASGQTNSYEQYF. V and J are TRBV20-1 and TRBJ2-7, with D possibly TRBD1 on 6 matching bases. Germline values: CDR1 DFQATT, CDR2 SNEGSKA (reference sequence). The V gene lost 3 bases and the J gene lost 1 base, with 13 bases spanning the gap. This CDR3 is 14 amino acids long.